The clone carrying this TCR beta chain was counted a few times. Sequencing used immunoSEQ multiplex PCR; TCRdb keeps in-frame clones, though not all of them. The sample includes approximately 25,000 clones, over 80% seen only once; the top ten take roughly a fifth. This CDR3 is built from 14 residues. CDR1 is MRHNA and CDR2 is SNTAGT in the germline V gene. V dropped 3 bases and J dropped 6 bases, with 15 bases sitting between them. The data originate from a study of lymphopenia after photon versus proton radiotherapy. The sequencing used peripheral blood, collected from a patient treated with photon-based radiotherapy. This clonotype was obtained from a man aged 50-60 years with gastric cancer. V gene TRBV6-4 combines with J gene TRBJ2-7; D possibly matches TRBD1 or TRBD2 (6 bases each). CDR3 protein: CASSELEGGSEQYF. CDR3 coding DNA: TGTGCCAGCAGTGAATTAGAGGGGGGAAGCGAGCAGTACTTC.